This entry lists 16 T cell receptor beta chains sequenced from one sample in a study of cytomegalovirus exposure and HLA in healthy donors. Primers included in the PCR were 60 Vbeta and 13 Jbeta primers. TCRdb's copy holds only in-frame clones and misses some; the assay was immunoSEQ multiplex PCR. This table holds 150,000 to 200,000 clones, around 84% found once. Sequenced material: PBMCs. The receptors originated from a woman between 18 and 30 years old in good health and CMV-seronegative.

V gene TRBV11-2 combines with J gene TRBJ2-1, with D possibly being TRBD1 (6 bases). The CDR3 loop spans 15 amino acids. Germline-derived CDR1 and CDR2 are SGHAT and FQNNGV. Between the trimmed V and J ends, which lost 5 bases and 7 bases, there was a span of 18 bases. The CDR3 nucleotides are TGTGCCAGCAGCGCAACAGGGACGGTAAGAAATGAGCAGTTCTTC. It encodes CASSATGTVRNEQFF. Combining the CDR3 with reference TRBV11-2 and TRBJ2-1 gives the whole variable domain EAGVAQSPRYKIIEKRQSVAFWCNPISGHATLYWYQQILGQGPKLLIQFQNNGVVDDSQLPKDRFSAERLKGVDSTLKIQPAKLEDSAVYLCASSATGTVRNEQFFGPGTRLTVL.

This sequence joins TRBV27 and TRBJ2-3; tentatively, D is TRBD1 (5 bases). This CDR3 is 16 amino acids long. Germline V gene sequence: CDR1 MNHEY, CDR2 SMNVEV (reference sequence). With 2 bases removed from V and 0 bases from J, the gap between germline ends came to 12 bases. CDR3 nucleotide sequence: TGTGCCAGCAGTTTAAATAAGGGGCGAAGCACAGATACGCAGTATTTT. Its translation is CASSLNKGRSTDTQYF.

The J gene is TRBJ2-3, the V gene TRBV27; possibly TRBD1 for D (5 bases). Trimming took off 4 bases at V and 1 base at J, with 12 bases between the two ends. The CDR3 spans 15 residues. Germline V gene sequence: CDR1 MNHEY, CDR2 SMNVEV (reference sequence). DNA for the CDR3: TGTGCCAGCAGTTCGACAGTTTTCCGCACAGATACGCAGTATTTT. Translation gives CASSSTVFRTDTQYF.

The gene calls are TRBV18 and TRBJ2-3, with D unresolved. The germline V gene has CDR1 KGHSH and CDR2 LQKENI. The V gene lost 3 bases and the J gene lost 1 base, with 5 bases spanning the gap. This CDR3 comprises 13 residues. The chain's CDR3 is CASSPPGTDTQYF. CDR3 sequence (DNA): TGTGCCAGCTCACCTCCGGGCACAGATACGCAGTATTTT. The whole variable domain, remainder taken from reference TRBV18 and TRBJ2-3, is NAGVMQNPRHLVRRRGQEARLRCSPMKGHSHVYWYRQLPEEGLKFMVYLQKENIIDESGMPKERFSAEFPKEGPSILRIQQVVRGDSAAYFCASSPPGTDTQYFGPGTRLTVL.

The CDR3, as DNA: TGTGCCAGCAGCGGCCCCAGGGGTGCTGGGTACGATGAGCAGTTCTTC. Translation gives CASSGPRGAGYDEQFF. The genes are TRBV9 and TRBJ2-1; weak D call: TRBD1 (6 bases). Looked up from germline, CDR1 is SGDLS and CDR2 is YYNGEE. The CDR3 contains 16 residues. V dropped 3 bases and J dropped 8 bases, with 21 bases sitting between them.

This sequence joins TRBV5-1 and TRBJ2-7, with D perhaps TRBD2 (7 bases). The CDR3 runs 15 residues. Germline assignment: CDR1 SGHRS and CDR2 YFSETQ. V gave up 3 bases and J gave up 2 bases, with 15 bases separating them. The CDR3 coding sequence is TGCGCCAGCAGCTCGTTAAGCGGGACAACCTACGAGCAGTACTTC. Protein product: CASSSLSGTTYEQYF.

This chain links TRBV11-3 with TRBJ2-7, with D possibly TRBD1 on 5 matching bases. CDR1 is SGHNT and CDR2 is YENEEA in the germline V gene. The CDR3 spans 13 residues. Trimming cost V 5 bases and J 5 bases, with 13 bases left between them. CDR3 coding DNA: TGTGCCAGCAGCGGCCAAGGGGAACACGAGCAGTACTTC. Translated: CASSGQGEHEQYF.

Comments on this clone: This same CDR3 is encoded by further DNA sequences in the sample. This rearrangement joins TRBV6-1 to TRBJ1-5; 8 bases match TRBD1. The CDR3 extends over 13 amino acids. The V segment lost 8 bases and the J segment 6 bases; nucleotides outside the gene matches: 6. Germline loops: CDR1 MNHNS, CDR2 SASEGT. As DNA, the CDR3 is TGTGCCAGCTCCCCAGGGGGCGGTCAGCCCCAGCATTTT. This translates into CASSPGGGQPQHF.

This chain links TRBV29-1 with TRBJ2-1, with 7 bases fitting TRBD1. This CDR3 spans 14 amino acids. With V trimmed by 6 bases and J by 0 bases, 5 bases remained unmatched. CDR1 is SQVTM, CDR2 ANQGSEA, per germline. This CDR3 is CSVITGVSYNEQFF. The CDR3 DNA follows: TGCAGCGTCATTACAGGGGTCTCCTACAATGAGCAGTTCTTC.

The chain couples TRBV7-9 to TRBJ2-5; 15 bases are shared with TRBD2. CDR3 size: 17 residues. Germline values: CDR1 SEHNR, CDR2 FQNEAQ (reference sequence). Trimming at V came to 6 bases and at J to 8 bases, leaving 13 bases not matched to a gene. CDR3 nucleotide sequence: TGTGCCAGCAGTTACGCTCCGGGACTAGCGGGAGGCCAAACCCAGTACTTC. It specifies CASSYAPGLAGGQTQYF. The full variable domain, in which reference TRBV7-9 and TRBJ2-5 provide the parts outside the CDR3, is DTGVSQNPRHKITKRGQNVTFRCDPISEHNRLYWYRQTLGQGPEFLTYFQNEAQLEKSRLLSDRFSAERPKGSFSTLEIQRTEQGDSAMYLCASSYAPGLAGGQTQYFGPGTRLLVL.

As for this clone: No conserved phenylalanine or tryptophan is present at the end of the CDR3, so a read error is the likely explanation. The limits of the CDR3 on the DNA are not certain, so only TCRdb's listed CDR3 is given. The chain carries TRBV6-4 and TRBJ1-6; the D segment call TRBD1 is taken from the table without a DNA check. Germline lookup yields CDR1 MRHNA and CDR2 SNTAGT. The CDR3 comprises 13 residues, both ends counted. The CDR3 loop reads CARQGWSKFTPPL.

The chain combines TRBV4-2 with TRBJ1-3, with D unresolved. The CDR3 consists of 14 residues. Between the trimmed V and J ends, which lost 5 bases and 10 bases, there was a span of 18 bases. Germline lookup yields CDR1 LGHNA and CDR2 YNFKEQ. The CDR3 DNA is TGTGCCAGCAGCACTATGAGGATTAGTGGTACCATATATTTT. Translation: CASSTMRISGTIYF.

This clone was counted a single time. The gene calls are TRBV2 and TRBJ2-4, with D possibly matching TRBD2 (5 bases). This CDR3 spans 13 amino acids. In germline, CDR1 is SNHLY, CDR2 FYNNEI. Deletions cut 5 bases from V and 13 bases from J, with 18 bases between. The CDR3 nucleotides are TGTGCCAGCAGTAACGCCAACGAGGGTCTACAGTACTTC. Translated: CASSNANEGLQYF.

This sequence joins TRBV19 and TRBJ1-2; 8 positions match TRBD1. Germline values: CDR1 LNHDA, CDR2 SQIVND (reference sequence). CDR3 length: 15 residues. V trimming: 6 bases; J trimming: 2 bases; junction bases outside the gene matches: 8. CDR3 nucleotide sequence: TGTGCCAGTAGGGGACAGGCTAGTCGAAACTATGGCTACACCTTC. Translated: CASRGQASRNYGYTF. The variable domain in full, completed from reference TRBV19 and TRBJ1-2, reads DGGITQSPKYLFRKEGQNVTLSCEQNLNHDAMYWYRQDPGQGLRLIYYSQIVNDFQKGDIAEGYSVSREKKESFPLTVTSAQKNPTAFYLCASRGQASRNYGYTFGSGTRLTVV.

V gene TRBV18 combines with J gene TRBJ1-6; D uncertain. Germline lookup yields CDR1 KGHSH and CDR2 LQKENI. Trimming removed 6 bases at V and 10 bases at J, with 19 bases between. This CDR3 comprises 15 residues. CDR3 region: CASSPTLGVDSPLHF. DNA of the CDR3: TGTGCCAGCTCGCCCACCCTCGGGGTGGACTCACCCCTCCACTTT.

This clone was counted only a few times. The chain recombines TRBV6-6 with TRBJ1-2; tentative D call: TRBD1 (6 bases). V was clipped by 6 bases and J by 4 bases, with 12 bases between them. Per the germline V gene, CDR1 is MNHNY and CDR2 is SVGAGI (reference sequence). The CDR3 is 13 residues long. CDR3 protein: CASSSDSPYGYTF. Written as DNA, the CDR3 is TGTGCCAGCAGCTCGGACAGCCCCTATGGCTACACCTTC.